The sequence of this T cell receptor (beta chain) was determined in a study of T cell responses to AZD1222 COVID-19 vaccine. Regarding the study as a whole: White British ancestry dominated among donors, who included more females, and clonal diversity was possibly underestimated.

Generated by immunoSEQ multiplex PCR, the TCRdb table keeps only in-frame clones and is missing some. The sample records about 140,000 clones, roughly 92% being singletons. This clone was observed a single time. Its matching antigen is unknown. The receptor comes from an adult in good health. This material consisted of peripheral blood, taken on day 0 of AZD1222 vaccination.

This chain's CDR3 is CASSPLRGYDAEAFF. DNA for the CDR3: TGTGCCAGCAGCCCACTTCGGGGGTACGACGCTGAAGCTTTCTTT. This sequence joins TRBV7-8 and TRBJ1-1; a weak D match, TRBD1 (5 bases). The ends were cut back, 5 bases at V and 6 bases at J, with 19 bases in the middle. The CDR3 is 15 residues long. Per the germline V gene, CDR1 is SGHVS and CDR2 is FQNEAQ.